The 11 T cell receptor beta chains below were found in one sample sequenced in a study of graft-versus-host responses after intestinal transplantation. Method: immunoSEQ multiplex PCR; TCRdb's copy keeps in-frame clones and lacks some. The repertoire holds approximately 60,000 clones, with 70% to 90% as singletons. This material consisted of PBMCs, taken 26 days after transplant. The receptors come from a human patient who received an intestinal transplant, so some T cells may come from the graft donor.

The chain links TRBV4-2 to TRBJ2-7, with 13 bases identical to TRBD2. In germline, CDR1 is LGHNA, CDR2 YNFKEQ. V shed 2 bases and J 2 bases; nucleotides not matched to a gene: 0. The CDR3 runs to 15 residues. CDR3 DNA: TGTGCCAGCAGCCAAACTAGCGGGGGGGCCTACGAGCAGTACTTC. Protein sequence: CASSQTSGGAYEQYF.

The V and J genes are TRBV4-1 and TRBJ1-4, with 10 bases that match TRBD1. This CDR3 is 14 amino acids long. Germline CDR1 is MGHRA and CDR2 is YSYEKL. Germline trimming cut 4 bases from V and 8 bases from J; bases unmatched to any gene: 4. The CDR3 region has the DNA TGCGCCAGCAGCCTCCGACAGGGGGCCGAAAAACTGTTTTTT. Translating gives CASSLRQGAEKLFF.

J is TRBJ2-7 and V is TRBV27, with 9 bases lining up with TRBD1. The length of the CDR3 is 15 residues. Germline trimming cut 8 bases from V and 2 bases from J; bases unmatched to any gene: 10. Germline assignment: CDR1 MNHEY and CDR2 SMNVEV (reference sequence). CDR3 region: CASGNPGQGPYEQYV. In DNA, the CDR3 is TGTGCCAGCGGAAATCCGGGACAGGGCCCCTACGAGCAGTACGTC.

The V gene is TRBV9, the J gene TRBJ2-1, with 7 bases fitting TRBD2. Germline lookup yields CDR1 SGDLS and CDR2 YYNGEE. The junction had 9 bases not matched to a gene; V was cut back by 0 bases and J by 3 bases. CDR3 length: 17 residues. CDR3: CASSVGGGGRYYNEQFF. The CDR3 DNA is TGTGCCAGCAGCGTAGGAGGAGGCGGGAGATACTACAATGAGCAGTTCTTC.

The chain carries TRBV27 and TRBJ1-2, with 7 bases fitting TRBD1. Germline V gene data show CDR1 as MNHEY and CDR2 as SMNVEV (reference sequence). The junction had 10 bases not matched to a gene; V was cut back by 4 bases and J by 8 bases. The CDR3 covers 14 residues. CDR3 protein: CASSSPDRISGYTF. Here the CDR3 DNA reads TGTGCCAGCAGTTCCCCGGACAGGATCTCCGGCTACACCTTC.

The chain carries TRBV27 and TRBJ2-5; 9 bases are a match to TRBD1. V was pared by 4 bases and J by 1 base, with 7 bases of the junction left unmatched. The CDR3 spans 16 residues. Germline V gene sequence: CDR1 MNHEY, CDR2 SMNVEV (reference sequence). The CDR3 nucleotides read TGTGCCAGCAGTTCGGACAGGGGTTCCTTCCAAGAGACCCAGTACTTC. Its translation: CASSSDRGSFQETQYF.

For this clone: The same CDR3 also results from other DNA sequences found in this sample. The rearrangement links TRBV5-4 to TRBJ1-1; TRBD1 is a possible D gene (5 bases). The CDR3 consists of 12 residues. Germline V gives CDR1 SGHNT, CDR2 YYREEE (reference sequence). With 2 bases removed from V and 11 bases from J, the gap between germline ends came to 13 bases. The CDR3, as DNA: TGTGCCAGCAGCTTCTCCCGACAGCCGGCTTTCTTT. Translated, it gives CASSFSRQPAFF.

This clone was detected only once. The genes are TRBV5-4 and TRBJ1-1; D unresolved. This CDR3 spans 13 amino acids. V was clipped by 0 bases and J by 1 base, with 4 bases between them. From germline, CDR1 is SGHNT and CDR2 YYREEE (reference sequence). CDR3 in amino acids: CASSLAGNTEAFF. Here the CDR3 DNA reads TGTGCCAGCAGCTTGGCAGGGAACACTGAAGCTTTCTTT.

The DNA of the CDR3 is TGTGCCAGCAATCCGTCGGGGGGGCGCCCCTACAATGAGCAGTTCTTC. Its protein is CASNPSGGRPYNEQFF. J is TRBJ2-1 and V is TRBV28; 8 bases line up with TRBD2. V shed 7 bases, J shed 2 bases, and the junction held 10 bases outside the gene matches. Germline lookup yields CDR1 MDHEN and CDR2 SYDVKM. The CDR3 totals 16 residues.

J is TRBJ1-3 and V is TRBV7-9; D possibly corresponds to TRBD1 (6 bases). Germline V gene data show CDR1 as SEHNR and CDR2 as FQNEAQ (reference sequence). Trimming took off 6 bases at V and 0 bases at J, with 12 bases between the two ends. The CDR3 loop spans 15 amino acids. This CDR3 reads CASSPQGFSGNTIYF. The DNA of the CDR3 is TGTGCCAGCAGTCCACAGGGCTTCTCTGGAAACACCATATATTTT.

The J gene is TRBJ2-7, the V gene TRBV5-5, with 10 nucleotides matching TRBD1. CDR1 is SGHKS, CDR2 YYEKEE, per germline (reference sequence). The trim removed 5 bases at V and 4 bases at J, leaving 12 bases unmatched. The CDR3 extends over 16 amino acids. The CDR3 here is CASREGLGDRGYEQYV. The DNA of the CDR3 is TGTGCCAGCAGGGAAGGGTTAGGGGACAGGGGTTACGAGCAGTACGTC.